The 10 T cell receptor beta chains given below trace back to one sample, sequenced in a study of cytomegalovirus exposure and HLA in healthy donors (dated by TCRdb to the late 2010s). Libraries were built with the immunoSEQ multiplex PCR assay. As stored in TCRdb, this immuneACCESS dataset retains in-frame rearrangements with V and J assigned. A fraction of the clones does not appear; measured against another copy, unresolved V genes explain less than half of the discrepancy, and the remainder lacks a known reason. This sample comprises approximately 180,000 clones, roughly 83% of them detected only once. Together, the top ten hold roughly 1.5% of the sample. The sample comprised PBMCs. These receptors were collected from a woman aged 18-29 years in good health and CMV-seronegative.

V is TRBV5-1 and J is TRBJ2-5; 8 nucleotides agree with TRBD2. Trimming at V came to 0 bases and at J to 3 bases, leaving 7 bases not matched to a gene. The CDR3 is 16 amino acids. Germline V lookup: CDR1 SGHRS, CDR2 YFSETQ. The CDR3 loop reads CASSLVRGGPEETQYF. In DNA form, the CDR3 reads TGCGCCAGCAGCTTGGTGCGCGGGGGGCCGGAAGAGACCCAGTACTTC.

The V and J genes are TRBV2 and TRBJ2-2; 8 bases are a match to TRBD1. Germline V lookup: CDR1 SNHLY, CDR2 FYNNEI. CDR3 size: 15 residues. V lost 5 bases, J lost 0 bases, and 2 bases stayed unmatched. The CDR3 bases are TGTGCCAGCAGTTTGGACAGGGCGAACACCGGGGAGCTGTTTTTT. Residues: CASSLDRANTGELFF.

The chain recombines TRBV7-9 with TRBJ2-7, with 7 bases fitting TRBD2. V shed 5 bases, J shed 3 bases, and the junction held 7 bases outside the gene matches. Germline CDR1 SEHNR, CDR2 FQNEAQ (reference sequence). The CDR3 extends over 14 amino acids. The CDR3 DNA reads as TGTGCCAGCAGCCTCGCGGGGGAGATCTACGAGCAGTACTTC. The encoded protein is CASSLAGEIYEQYF. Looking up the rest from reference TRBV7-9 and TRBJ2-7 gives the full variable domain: DTGVSQNPRHKITKRGQNVTFRCDPISEHNRLYWYRQTLGQGPEFLTYFQNEAQLEKSRLLSDRFSAERPKGSFSTLEIQRTEQGDSAMYLCASSLAGEIYEQYFGPGTRLTVT.

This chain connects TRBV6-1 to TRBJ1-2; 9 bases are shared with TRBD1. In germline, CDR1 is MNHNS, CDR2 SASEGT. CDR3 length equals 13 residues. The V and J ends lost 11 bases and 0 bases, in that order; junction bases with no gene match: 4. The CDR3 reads CAVQGAANYGYTF. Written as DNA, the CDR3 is TGTGCCGTACAGGGGGCGGCTAACTATGGCTACACCTTC.

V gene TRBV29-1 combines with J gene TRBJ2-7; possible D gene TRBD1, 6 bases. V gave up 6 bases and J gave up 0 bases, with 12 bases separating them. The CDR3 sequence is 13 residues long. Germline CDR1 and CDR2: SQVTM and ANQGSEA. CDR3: CSVDRTDSYEQYF. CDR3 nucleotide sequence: TGCAGCGTCGATAGGACAGACTCCTACGAGCAGTACTTC.

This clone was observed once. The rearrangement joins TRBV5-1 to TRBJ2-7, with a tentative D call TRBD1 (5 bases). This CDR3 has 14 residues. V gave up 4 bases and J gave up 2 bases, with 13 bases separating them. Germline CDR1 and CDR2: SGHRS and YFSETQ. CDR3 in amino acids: CASSTNTGPYEQYF. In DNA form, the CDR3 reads TGCGCCAGCAGCACAAATACAGGACCCTACGAGCAGTACTTC.

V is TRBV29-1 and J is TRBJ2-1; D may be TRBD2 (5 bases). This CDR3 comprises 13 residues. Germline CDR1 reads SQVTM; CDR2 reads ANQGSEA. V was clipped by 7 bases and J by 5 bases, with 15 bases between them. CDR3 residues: CSGTRVVNNEQFF. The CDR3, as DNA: TGCAGCGGAACTAGAGTGGTGAACAATGAGCAGTTCTTC.

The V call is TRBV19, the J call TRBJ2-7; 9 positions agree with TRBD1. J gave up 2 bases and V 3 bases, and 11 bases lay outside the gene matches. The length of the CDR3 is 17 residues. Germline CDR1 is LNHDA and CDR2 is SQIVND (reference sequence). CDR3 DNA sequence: TGTGCCAGTAGTATCCCCCCGCCCGGGACAGGGACCTACGAGCAGTACTTC. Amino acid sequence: CASSIPPPGTGTYEQYF.

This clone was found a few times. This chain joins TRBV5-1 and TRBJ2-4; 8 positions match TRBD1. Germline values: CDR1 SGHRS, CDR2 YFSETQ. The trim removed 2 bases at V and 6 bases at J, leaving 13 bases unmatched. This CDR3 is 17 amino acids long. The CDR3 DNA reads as TGCGCCAGCAGCTTAACGGTGCAGGGGGCGATTGGAAACATTCAGTACTTC. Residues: CASSLTVQGAIGNIQYF.

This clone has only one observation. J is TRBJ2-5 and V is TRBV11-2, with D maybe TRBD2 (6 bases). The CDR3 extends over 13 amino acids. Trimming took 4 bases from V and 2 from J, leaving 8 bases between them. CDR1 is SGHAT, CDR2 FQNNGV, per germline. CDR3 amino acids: CASSSGVQETQYF. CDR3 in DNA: TGTGCCAGCAGCTCGGGAGTTCAAGAGACCCAGTACTTC.